This T cell receptor beta chain originates from a study of OX40 agonist ivuxolimab in advanced cancers. About the research overall: Dose-escalation subjects each had hepatocellular carcinoma, melanoma, renal cell or head and neck cancer. Three patients, one with hepatocellular carcinoma and two with cutaneous melanoma, achieved partial responses.

Details on this clone: Its antigen is currently unknown.

The study's findings and limits: Individuals who were partial responders at 0.1-3.0 mg/kg had clonal expansion that ranked among the lowest. Expanded peripheral T-cell antigen specificity went undetermined.

The ends lost 6 bases at V and 3 bases at J; junction bases unmatched: 10. CDR1 is ENHRY, CDR2 SYGVKD, per germline. The CDR3 is made up of 17 amino acids. Clones were read by immunoSEQ multiplex PCR, and TCRdb kept only the in-frame ones, dropping some. The data contain tens of thousands of clones, around nine tenths of them seen just once; the ten biggest clones take up around a third. The sample here was CD4+ or CD8+ T cells sorted from blood, taken in a trial of the OX40 agonist ivuxolimab. This chain joins TRBV10-3 and TRBJ2-3; 12 nucleotides align to TRBD2. This receptor was taken from an adult with an advanced solid tumor such as melanoma, head and neck, liver or kidney cancer. The CDR3 reads CAIRDRGTSGRTDTQYF. CDR3 DNA sequence: TGTGCCATCAGAGATAGAGGGACTAGCGGGCGGACAGATACGCAGTATTTT.